Each of the 13 T cell receptor beta chains below was sequenced from the same sample in a study of T-cell memory formation after mild COVID-19. TCRdb used MiXCR to reprocess the 5' RACE reads, holding one entry per CDR3 protein. The sample records about 150,000 distinct CDR3 sequences, 13% to 15% being singletons. Material for sequencing was PBMCs or a T cell subset sorted from them (not recorded which). The receptors shown here come from an adult woman who had mild COVID-19 (a few samples of this study predate the infection). Cell type and time point are not known.

This chain links TRBV4-2 with TRBJ2-5; 9 nucleotides match TRBD1. Losses at the gene ends were 3 bases for V and 2 bases for J; bases not matched to a gene: 10. CDR1 and CDR2 from the germline V gene are LGHNA and YNFKEQ. The CDR3 sequence is 17 residues long. For the CDR3, the DNA is TGTGCCAGCAGCCACTTACCCGGGACAGGGAATCAAGAGACCCAGTACTTC. It encodes CASSHLPGTGNQETQYF.

This clonotype was counted only a few times. The chain combines TRBV20-1 with TRBJ2-1; D ambiguous. The germline V gene encodes CDR1 DFQATT and CDR2 SNEGSKA (reference sequence). V was cut by 3 bases and J by 5 bases, with 8 bases left in between. The CDR3 loop spans 12 amino acids. The CDR3 nucleotides are TGCAGTGCTAGCCTAGGGAACAATGAGCAGTTCTTC. Amino acids: CSASLGNNEQFF.

The chain uses TRBV7-9 and TRBJ2-3, with a possible D match to TRBD1 (5 bases). This CDR3 comprises 15 residues. V shed 1 base and J shed 4 bases, with 12 bases lying between them. Germline CDR1 SEHNR, CDR2 FQNEAQ (reference sequence). The CDR3 DNA reads as TGTGCCAGCAGCTTAGGGGTCAGGGTGCCAGATACGCAGTATTTT. The encoded protein is CASSLGVRVPDTQYF.

This clonotype was seen more than once but under ten times. The V gene is TRBV9, the J gene TRBJ2-7; D is undetermined. Germline CDR1 is SGDLS and CDR2 is YYNGEE. This CDR3 is built from 14 residues. Between the trimmed V and J ends, which lost 4 bases and 4 bases, there was a span of 15 bases. The CDR3 sequence: CASSPQDTVYEQYF. DNA of the CDR3: TGTGCCAGCAGCCCCCAGGATACCGTTTACGAGCAGTACTTC.

The rearrangement uses TRBV6-2 or TRBV6-3 and TRBJ2-1, with TRBD2 matching 8 bases. The trim removed 8 bases at V and 7 bases at J, leaving 13 bases unmatched. The CDR3 is made up of 15 amino acids. Germline loops: CDR1 MNHEY, CDR2 SVGEGT. CDR3 DNA sequence: TGTGCCAGCTTGCAGAGCGGGAGAAGAGGAAATGAGCAGTTCTTC. Translation gives CASLQSGRRGNEQFF.

This clonotype was counted only a few times. This chain links TRBV9 with TRBJ2-2; weak D call: TRBD2 (5 bases). The germline V gene has CDR1 SGDLS and CDR2 YYNGEE. Deletions cut 3 bases from V and 0 bases from J, with 12 bases between. CDR3 length: 16 amino acids. CDR3 nucleotide sequence: TGTGCCAGCAGCGCCACGGGGAACTCGAACACCGGGGAGCTGTTTTTT. This translates into CASSATGNSNTGELFF.

This clonotype occurred many times. V is TRBV24-1 and J is TRBJ2-2, with 7 bases that match TRBD1. Trimming cost V 5 bases and J 0 bases; bases outside gene matches: 8. CDR3 size: 17 residues. The germline V gene encodes CDR1 KGHDR and CDR2 SFDVKD. The CDR3 loop reads CATSGSWDSTNTGELFF. The CDR3, as DNA: TGTGCCACCAGTGGATCATGGGACAGCACGAACACCGGGGAGCTGTTTTTT.

This clonotype was seen more than once but under ten times. The CDR3 region is CASSLGPHLAGNSLGTQYF. The CDR3 DNA follows: TGCGCCAGCAGCTTGGGCCCCCACTTAGCGGGAAACTCCCTGGGGACCCAGTACTTC. This chain uses TRBV5-1 with TRBJ2-5; TRBD2 agrees at 8 bases. Trimming at V came to 0 bases and at J to 7 bases, leaving 20 bases not matched to a gene. Germline V CDR1 and CDR2: SGHRS, YFSETQ. This CDR3 region has 19 residues.

In its sample, this clonotype was seen a few times. This rearrangement joins TRBV7-9 to TRBJ1-4; 9 bases line up with TRBD1. CDR1 is SEHNR, CDR2 FQNEAQ, per germline (reference sequence). This CDR3 comprises 15 residues. J gave up 5 bases and V 6 bases, and 7 bases lay outside the gene matches. DNA for the CDR3: TGTGCCAGCAGACTAGGGACAGGGAAAAATGAAAAACTGTTTTTT. Protein: CASRLGTGKNEKLFF. Based on the CDR3 plus reference TRBV7-9 and TRBJ1-4, the full variable domain is DTGVSQNPRHKITKRGQNVTFRCDPISEHNRLYWYRQTLGQGPEFLTYFQNEAQLEKSRLLSDRFSAERPKGSFSTLEIQRTEQGDSAMYLCASRLGTGKNEKLFFGSGTQLSVL.

This clonotype appeared a few times. V is TRBV18 and J is TRBJ2-7, with D possibly matching TRBD2 (5 bases). Germline lookup yields CDR1 KGHSH and CDR2 LQKENI. Trimming pared 3 bases from V and 0 bases from J, leaving 12 bases between. The CDR3 runs 15 residues. The CDR3 loop reads CASSPGVASSYEQYF. Here the CDR3 DNA reads TGTGCCAGCTCACCCGGGGTAGCGAGCTCCTACGAGCAGTACTTC.

A few counts support this clonotype. V and J are TRBV27 and TRBJ2-7, with D perhaps TRBD1 (7 bases). The germline V and J ends were trimmed by 5 bases and 2 bases, with 16 bases remaining between them. Germline values: CDR1 MNHEY, CDR2 SMNVEV (reference sequence). This CDR3 is built from 15 residues. The CDR3 bases are TGTGCCAGCAGTCCCCTCGGGGGACAGCCCTACGAGCAGTACTTC. Translation gives CASSPLGGQPYEQYF.

CDR3 DNA: TGTGCCAGTAGGAGACAGGGGACGGACACCGGGGAGCTGTTTTTT. It specifies CASRRQGTDTGELFF. This sequence joins TRBV19 and TRBJ2-2; 8 bases align to TRBD1. This CDR3 region has 15 residues. Trimming at V came to 6 bases and at J to 3 bases, leaving 6 bases not matched to a gene. Per germline, CDR1 LNHDA and CDR2 SQIVND (reference sequence).

The V gene is TRBV20-1, the J gene TRBJ2-3; 8 bases line up with TRBD2. The CDR3 runs 15 residues. The V and J ends lost 5 bases and 4 bases, in that order; junction bases with no gene match: 11. Germline V CDR1 and CDR2: DFQATT, SNEGSKA (reference sequence). CDR3 protein: CSAPPASGSSDTQYF. In DNA, the CDR3 is TGCAGTGCTCCTCCCGCCAGCGGGAGCTCAGATACGCAGTATTTT.